These T cell receptor beta chains were read from a single sample in a study of STAT5B mutations in CD4+ large granular lymphocyte leukemia. Sequencing used immunoSEQ multiplex PCR; TCRdb keeps in-frame clones, though not all of them. Of around 30,000 clones detected, 74% appear once; the ten largest clones hold 0.85% to 1.2%. The sample consisted of CD4+ T cells from blood buffy coats. These receptors were taken from a human donor in good health. Each CDR3 is given with its conserved first and last residue.

v_call	j_call	cdr3_aa
TRBV7-9	TRBJ2-5	CASSEEFGTQYF
TRBV19	TRBJ1-5	CASSIGLGVGQPQHF
TRBV4-3	TRBJ2-6	CASSQDARFPGANVLTF
TRBV5-6	TRBJ1-3	CASSSGQGYGNTIYF
TRBV18	TRBJ2-3	CASSPDGTDTQYF
TRBV5-8	TRBJ1-2	CASSLYGYTF
TRBV11-2	TRBJ2-3	CASSPLSRGALVDTQYF
TRBV4-1	TRBJ2-5	CASSPRTQETQYF
TRBV18	TRBJ2-3	CASSPLPGLGTDTQYF
TRBV25-1	TRBJ1-1	CASSRDRGFTEAFF
TRBV27	TRBJ2-1	CASGYTGIYNEQFF
TRBV5-1	TRBJ2-5	CASSFQEGARETQYF
TRBV9	TRBJ2-3	CASSVGLGRGTDTQYF
TRBV6-1	TRBJ2-7	CASSPTLHYEQYF
TRBV5-1	TRBJ2-3	CASELWGGETDTQYF
TRBV7-9	TRBJ1-4	CASSLSGQVNEKLFF
TRBV7-8	TRBJ2-5	CASSLRDRGETQYF
TRBV7-2	TRBJ2-2	CASSRNTGELFF
TRBV7-8	TRBJ2-1	CASSLATNNEQFF
TRBV5-1	TRBJ1-4	CASSLITAATNEKLFF
TRBV6-1	TRBJ2-6	CASSADIGSGANVLTF
TRBV7-9	TRBJ1-3	CASSFGRGRFGSGNTIYF
TRBV10-3	TRBJ2-2	CAIRSGQGDTGELFF
TRBV19	TRBJ2-5	CASRRRAEYQETQYF
TRBV6-5	TRBJ2-7	CASRPGLAEYEQYF
TRBV28	TRBJ1-5	CASSLGGGRSHNQPQHF
TRBV6-1	TRBJ1-1	CASSEGTANTEAFF
TRBV6-1	TRBJ1-5	CASSVTGGNQPQHF
TRBV7-3	TRBJ2-2	CASSPIAQGAGTGELFF
TRBV15	TRBJ1-3	CATSTRQGRSGNTIYF
TRBV27	TRBJ1-1	CASSFPGMKTEAFF
TRBV11-2	TRBJ2-5	CASSHIVVLGGEETQYF
TRBV14	TRBJ2-1	CASSPIVSYNEQFF
TRBV7-9	TRBJ1-2	CASSLGTGDGYTF
TRBV7-2	TRBJ2-5	CATNLGRGPETQYF
TRBV28	TRBJ1-2	CASSSHTGEGRGYTF